The present T cell receptor (beta chain) was sequenced within a study of T cell responses to AZD1222 COVID-19 vaccine. Points from the study as a whole: Baseline testing showed seropositivity in only a handful of AZD1222 recipients. Donor demographics were predominantly white British with a female majority; clonal diversity may be underestimated.

With regard to this clone: The antigen is undetermined.

TCRdb's table, derived via immunoSEQ multiplex PCR, lists solely in-frame clones and lacks some. The profile shows about 150,000 clones, roughly 90% of them singletons. Unmatched junction bases numbered 16, after V lost 4 bases and J lost 0 bases. Germline CDR1 reads LGHNT; CDR2 reads FRNRAP. This CDR3 is 21 amino acids long. Sequences were derived from peripheral blood, sampled 28 days after the second AZD1222 dose. The V and J genes are TRBV12-5 and TRBJ2-3, with 13 bases lining up with TRBD2. The sequence was collected from an adult who received the AZD1222 COVID-19 vaccine. The CDR3 here is CASGSVPPLAGGNPSTDTQYF. CDR3 nucleotides: TGTGCTAGTGGTTCGGTCCCTCCACTAGCGGGGGGGAACCCTAGCACAGATACGCAGTATTTT.